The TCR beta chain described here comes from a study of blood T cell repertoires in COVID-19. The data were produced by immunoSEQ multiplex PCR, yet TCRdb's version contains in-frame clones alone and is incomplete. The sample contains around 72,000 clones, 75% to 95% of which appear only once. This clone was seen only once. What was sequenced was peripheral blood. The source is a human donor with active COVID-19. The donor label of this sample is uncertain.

The CDR3 nucleotides are TGTGCCACCAGCAACCGACTAGCGGCAACCCAGTACTTC. It translates to CATSNRLAATQYF. This chain joins TRBV15 and TRBJ2-5; TRBD2 matches at 9 bases. CDR3 length: 13 residues. Germline V gene sequence: CDR1 LNHNV, CDR2 YYDKDF (reference sequence). V dropped 4 bases and J dropped 8; count of bases not matched to a gene: 5.